Shown below are 20 T cell receptor beta chains from a single sample sequenced in a study of chemoradiotherapy in HPV16-positive cancers. TCRdb keeps only in-frame clones here, not all; method: immunoSEQ multiplex PCR. Here the sample spans roughly 34,000 clones, approximately 86% being singletons. Sequencing used blood, obtained from a patient who underwent chemoradiotherapy. All receptors come from a human donor with HPV-associated anogenital cancer.

This chain connects TRBV7-9 to TRBJ1-3; D ambiguous. CDR1 and CDR2 from the germline V gene are SEHNR and FQNEAQ (reference sequence). V lost 1 base to trimming and J lost 0 bases, with 7 bases between them. The CDR3 extends over 15 amino acids. The CDR3 nucleotides read TGTGCCAGCAGCTTAGGAGGCGGCTCTGGAAACACCATATATTTT. This translates into CASSLGGGSGNTIYF.

This clone was counted a few times. This chain links TRBV7-9 with TRBJ1-4, with 7 bases lining up with TRBD1. This CDR3 region has 17 residues. Germline CDR1 is SEHNR and CDR2 is FQNEAQ (reference sequence). The trim removed 5 bases at V and 5 bases at J, leaving 14 bases unmatched. The CDR3 sequence: CASSPPGDSRLNEKLFF. The CDR3 bases are TGTGCCAGCAGCCCTCCGGGGGACAGCCGGCTAAATGAAAAACTGTTTTTT.

The J gene is TRBJ2-7, the V gene TRBV5-1; tentatively, D is TRBD1 (6 bases). V shed 0 bases and J shed 7 bases, with 11 bases lying between them. The CDR3 is made up of 13 amino acids. The germline V gene has CDR1 SGHRS and CDR2 YFSETQ. CDR3 in amino acids: CASSLGTGPEQYF. The DNA for the CDR3 is TGCGCCAGCAGCTTGGGTACAGGGCCAGAGCAGTACTTC.

The DNA of the CDR3 is TGTGCCAGCAGCTCACAGGGGGCCGATGAAAAACTGTTTTTT. Amino acids: CASSSQGADEKLFF. The rearrangement uses TRBV7-9 and TRBJ1-4; TRBD1 agrees at 9 bases. The CDR3 is made up of 14 amino acids. CDR1 is SEHNR, CDR2 FQNEAQ, per germline (reference sequence). V was pared by 4 bases and J by 6 bases, with 3 bases of the junction left unmatched.

The V and J genes are TRBV7-6 and TRBJ2-2; 7 nucleotides match TRBD1. Losses at the gene ends were 1 base for V and 5 bases for J; bases not matched to a gene: 4. Germline lookup yields CDR1 SGHVS and CDR2 FNYEAQ. The CDR3 covers 15 residues. Written as DNA, the CDR3 is TGTGCCAGCAGCTTAGTTGTACAGGGGACCGGGGAGCTGTTTTTT. This sequence encodes CASSLVVQGTGELFF. Complete variable domain (other parts from reference TRBV7-6 and TRBJ2-2): GAGVSQSPRYKVTKRGQDVALRCDPISGHVSLYWYRQALGQGPEFLTYFNYEAQQDKSGLPNDRFSAERPEGSISTLTIQRTEQRDSAMYRCASSLVVQGTGELFFGEGSRLTVL.

This chain connects TRBV6-1 to TRBJ1-1; D gene ambiguous. The CDR3 contains 15 residues. Trimming pared 3 bases from V and 1 base from J, leaving 12 bases between. Germline V lookup: CDR1 MNHNS, CDR2 SASEGT. CDR3 in DNA: TGTGCCAGCAGTGATGGGTCGCTGGGGAACACTGAAGCTTTCTTT. This encodes CASSDGSLGNTEAFF.

The chain carries TRBV5-4 and TRBJ1-6; D is perhaps TRBD1 (5 bases). Trimming left V 6 bases short and J 9 bases short, with 22 bases between. The CDR3 length is 16 residues. Germline CDR1 reads SGHNT; CDR2 reads YYREEE (reference sequence). This CDR3 reads CASTTGGGSSSSPLHF. The CDR3 bases are TGTGCCAGCACCACTGGGGGGGGGAGCTCAAGTTCACCCCTCCACTTT.

The J gene is TRBJ2-2, the V gene TRBV2; D is perhaps TRBD1 (6 bases). Trimming shortened V by 0 bases and J by 0 bases, and 8 bases separated the two germline ends. Germline assignment: CDR1 SNHLY and CDR2 FYNNEI. This CDR3 has 16 residues. CDR3 sequence (DNA): TGTGCCAGCAGTGAAGCATCAGGGGCGAACACCGGGGAGCTGTTTTTT. As protein: CASSEASGANTGELFF.

The V gene is TRBV19, the J gene TRBJ1-1; 8 bases map to TRBD1. The J segment lost 1 base and the V segment lost 3 bases, leaving 10 bases of the junction unmatched. CDR3 size: 17 residues. Germline CDR1 reads LNHDA; CDR2 reads SQIVND (reference sequence). The CDR3 DNA follows: TGTGCCAGTAGTATTACCCCCCCGACAGGGGCGAACACTGAAGCTTTCTTT. Translating gives CASSITPPTGANTEAFF.

The V call is TRBV18, the J call TRBJ2-7, with TRBD1 matching 9 bases. The CDR3 sequence is 14 residues long. J was trimmed by 4 bases and V by 2 bases; bases with no gene match: 3. Looked up from germline, CDR1 is KGHSH and CDR2 is LQKENI. CDR3 DNA: TGTGCCAGCTCACCAACAGGGGGCTGGTACGAGCAGTACTTC. Protein: CASSPTGGWYEQYF.

The chain recombines TRBV29-1 with TRBJ1-3, with D perhaps TRBD1 (5 bases). Trimming pared 7 bases from V and 0 bases from J, leaving 7 bases between. Germline CDR1 reads SQVTM; CDR2 reads ANQGSEA. This CDR3 is built from 12 residues. The CDR3 DNA reads as TGCAGCGGGGGGAGCTCTGGAAACACCATATATTTT. This codes for CSGGSSGNTIYF. Complete variable domain (other parts from reference TRBV29-1 and TRBJ1-3): SAVISQKPSRDICQRGTSLTIQCQVDSQVTMMFWYRQQPGQSLTLIATANQGSEATYESGFVIDKFPISRPNLTFSTLTVSNMSPEDSSIYLCSGGSSGNTIYFGEGSWLTVV.

The chain carries TRBV7-2 and TRBJ2-7; 7 bases agree with TRBD1. The CDR3 totals 15 residues. Germline V gene data show CDR1 as SGHTA and CDR2 as FQGNSA. The junction had 14 bases not matched to a gene; V was cut back by 3 bases and J by 9 bases. The chain's CDR3 is CASSFTGVLGSGQYF. The CDR3 coding sequence is TGTGCCAGCAGCTTCACAGGGGTTTTGGGGTCAGGGCAGTACTTC.

V and J are TRBV9 and TRBJ2-5; maybe TRBD2 (6 bases). The CDR3 is 15 residues long. Trimming removed 0 bases at V and 5 bases at J, with 14 bases between. The V gene's germline CDR1 is SGDLS and CDR2 YYNGEE. CDR3 loop: CASSVGGKSGETQYF. In DNA form, the CDR3 reads TGTGCCAGCAGCGTAGGGGGAAAGAGCGGGGAGACCCAGTACTTC.

The chain links TRBV5-8 to TRBJ1-1; D is undetermined. The V and J ends lost 3 bases and 0 bases respectively, with 6 bases between them. The CDR3 is 13 amino acids. Germline CDR1 reads SGHTS; CDR2 reads YDEGEE. CDR3 in amino acids: CASSSIVNTEAFF. The CDR3 bases are TGTGCCAGCAGCTCCATAGTGAACACTGAAGCTTTCTTT.

The CDR3 protein is CASSLTGFGTQYF. As DNA, the CDR3 is TGTGCCAGCAGCTTGACAGGGTTCGGTACGCAGTATTTT. The chain links TRBV5-6 to TRBJ2-3; D is perhaps TRBD1 (6 bases). The CDR3 sequence is 13 residues long. Germline V lookup: CDR1 SGHDT, CDR2 YYEEEE. The ends were cut back, 1 base at V and 8 bases at J, with 11 bases in the middle.

The chain is built from TRBV19 and TRBJ2-7; D assignment may be TRBD1 or TRBD2 (6 bases each). Germline lookup yields CDR1 LNHDA and CDR2 SQIVND (reference sequence). The ends were cut back, 7 bases at V and 5 bases at J, with 21 bases in the middle. The CDR3 contains 15 residues. The CDR3 DNA reads TGTGCCAGTACCCCGACAGGAGGGGGGCTGAACGAGCAGTACTTC. This gives the protein CASTPTGGGLNEQYF.

This chain connects TRBV5-1 to TRBJ2-2, with 10 positions matching TRBD2. Germline V gives CDR1 SGHRS, CDR2 YFSETQ. The CDR3 has 17 residues. V trimming: 7 bases; J trimming: 1 base; junction bases outside the gene matches: 10. The CDR3 DNA follows: TGCGCCAGCGGGGGACTAGCGAGGGAACTGAACACCGGGGAGCTGTTTTTT. It codes for CASGGLARELNTGELFF.

V is TRBV6-5 and J is TRBJ1-2; D is unresolved. The CDR3 runs 13 residues. The V gene lost 2 bases and the J gene lost 2 bases, with 6 bases spanning the gap. The germline gives CDR1 MNHEY, CDR2 SVGAGI. DNA for the CDR3: TGTGCCAGCAGTTACGGGCAGAACTATGGCTACACCTTC. It specifies CASSYGQNYGYTF.

This chain connects TRBV7-9 to TRBJ2-2; TRBD1 matches at 7 bases. Germline assignment: CDR1 SEHNR and CDR2 FQNEAQ (reference sequence). Trimming removed 4 bases from V and 6 bases from J; junction bases left unmatched: 11. CDR3 length equals 16 residues. DNA of the CDR3: TGTGCCAGCAGCTGGGGGACAGACCAACCCCCCGGGGAGCTGTTTTTT. Translation gives CASSWGTDQPPGELFF.

CDR3: CASSPLQAGDGNEQFF. The CDR3, as DNA: TGTGCCAGCAGTCCTCTTCAAGCGGGGGACGGGAATGAGCAGTTCTTC. The chain is built from TRBV27 and TRBJ2-1, with TRBD2 identical over 8 bases. This CDR3 spans 16 amino acids. Germline loops: CDR1 MNHEY, CDR2 SMNVEV (reference sequence). Trimming removed 5 bases from V and 7 bases from J; junction bases left unmatched: 13.